This entry lists 26 T cell receptor beta chains sequenced from one sample in a study of cytomegalovirus exposure and HLA in healthy donors. PCR primers comprised 60 Vbeta and 13 Jbeta primers. Using immunoSEQ multiplex PCR, the repertoire was profiled, and TCRdb retains in-frame clones only, with some absent. The table shows tens of thousands of clones, with roughly four fifths occurring only once. Material for sequencing was PBMCs. These receptors all come from a young man in good health and CMV-seronegative.

This clone was observed a few times. This chain links TRBV2 with TRBJ1-5, with D unresolved. V lost 5 bases and J 0 bases, leaving 2 bases between the germline ends. The CDR3 covers 12 residues. The V gene's germline CDR1 is SNHLY and CDR2 FYNNEI. CDR3 nucleotides: TGTGCCAGCAGTTATAGCAATCAGCCCCAGCATTTT. This codes for CASSYSNQPQHF.

This clone came up a few times. The genes are TRBV6-5 and TRBJ2-7; maybe TRBD1 (6 bases). The V end lost 5 bases, the J end lost 6 bases, and 14 bases lay between the germline ends. CDR3 length: 13 residues. Looked up from germline, CDR1 is MNHEY and CDR2 is SVGAGI. This CDR3 is CASSIGTPSEQYF. The DNA of the CDR3 is TGTGCCAGCAGTATCGGGACACCCAGCGAGCAGTACTTC.

V gene TRBV18 combines with J gene TRBJ2-7, with D possibly matching TRBD1 (6 bases). The CDR3 has 14 amino acids. The germline V gene has CDR1 KGHSH and CDR2 LQKENI. V was cut by 3 bases and J by 5 bases, with 14 bases left in between. The CDR3 bases are TGTGCCAGCTCACCGCTATACAGGGTCCACGAGCAGTACTTC. Translated: CASSPLYRVHEQYF.

The chain combines TRBV18 with TRBJ1-1; TRBD1 agrees at 9 bases. V was clipped by 0 bases and J by 2 bases; unmatched bases: 1. CDR1 is KGHSH, CDR2 LQKENI, per germline. This CDR3 is 15 amino acids long. This CDR3 is CASSPPTGGNTEAFF. For the CDR3, the DNA is TGTGCCAGCTCACCACCGACAGGGGGAAACACTGAAGCTTTCTTT.

Only one count was recorded for this clone. The chain links TRBV6-1 to TRBJ2-1; 10 positions agree with TRBD1. V dropped 6 bases and J dropped 7; count of bases not matched to a gene: 9. Germline lookup yields CDR1 MNHNS and CDR2 SASEGT. The CDR3 has 15 residues. The CDR3 sequence: CASSTGTGARNEQFF. The DNA of the CDR3 is TGTGCCAGCAGCACCGGGACAGGGGCCAGGAATGAGCAGTTCTTC.

The CDR3 here is CASSYVSSGNTIYF. The CDR3, as DNA: TGTGCCAGCAGTTACGTCTCCTCTGGAAACACCATATATTTT. The rearrangement uses TRBV6-6 and TRBJ1-3; no firm D call. The V end was cut by 2 bases, the J end by 0 bases, with 5 bases between. The CDR3 contains 14 residues. Germline assignment: CDR1 MNHNY and CDR2 SVGAGI (reference sequence).

This clone was recorded only once. V and J are TRBV19 and TRBJ2-3; 12 bases are a match to TRBD1. Germline CDR1 is LNHDA and CDR2 is SQIVND (reference sequence). Germline trimming cut 5 bases from V and 5 bases from J; bases unmatched to any gene: 5. The CDR3 extends over 15 amino acids. The CDR3 loop is CASSGTGGEVDTQYF. CDR3 nucleotide sequence: TGTGCCAGTAGTGGGACAGGGGGCGAAGTAGATACGCAGTATTTT.

This clone was counted once. The V gene is TRBV18, the J gene TRBJ1-1, with a possible D match to TRBD1 (5 bases). V was shortened by 6 bases and J by 3 bases, with 11 bases between the two germline ends. This CDR3 contains 13 residues. CDR1 and CDR2 from the germline V gene are KGHSH and LQKENI. CDR3 sequence reads: CASSIQEDTEAFF. CDR3 in DNA: TGTGCCAGCTCCATACAGGAAGACACTGAAGCTTTCTTT.

This clone appeared a single time. The chain is built from TRBV9 and TRBJ2-7; D gene unclear. V was trimmed by 0 bases and J by 5 bases, leaving 15 bases between them. Germline V gene sequence: CDR1 SGDLS, CDR2 YYNGEE. There are 15 residues in the CDR3. The CDR3 region is CASSVGATDTNEQYF. The DNA for the CDR3 is TGTGCCAGCAGCGTAGGGGCGACCGATACGAACGAGCAGTACTTC.

This clone occurred a few times. Other DNA sequences in the same sample also yield this CDR3. The V call is TRBV25-1, the J call TRBJ1-1, with 9 bases aligning to TRBD1. With V trimmed by 8 bases and J by 3 bases, 1 base remained unmatched. CDR1 and CDR2 from the germline V gene are MGHDK and SYGVNS. The CDR3 runs to 12 residues. The CDR3 region is CASGQGYTEAFF. CDR3 DNA sequence: TGTGCCAGCGGACAGGGGTACACTGAAGCTTTCTTT.

The genes are TRBV7-2 and TRBJ1-1; the D is unclear. CDR3 length: 13 amino acids. In germline, CDR1 is SGHTA, CDR2 FQGNSA. The V end lost 0 bases, the J end lost 10 bases, and 12 bases lay between the germline ends. Written as DNA, the CDR3 is TGTGCCAGCAGCTTAGCCCCCGGCGGTCGAGCTTTCTTT. It encodes CASSLAPGGRAFF.

The gene calls are TRBV29-1 and TRBJ1-5, with TRBD1 as a possible D gene (5 bases). Trimming left V 4 bases short and J 7 bases short, with 11 bases between. The CDR3 length is 12 residues. CDR1 and CDR2 (germline): SQVTM, ANQGSEA. The CDR3 nucleotides are TGCAGCGTTGGCCAGGGTGGACAGCCCCAGCATTTT. Translation gives CSVGQGGQPQHF.

This clone was detected only a few times. V is TRBV5-1 and J is TRBJ1-1; tentatively, D is TRBD1 (5 bases). The germline CDR1 and CDR2 sequences are SGHRS and YFSETQ. V was pared by 5 bases and J by 4 bases, with 9 bases between. The CDR3 is 12 residues long. In DNA form, the CDR3 reads TGCGCCAGCAGGACGGGGGGCACTGAAGCTTTCTTT. Its protein product is CASRTGGTEAFF.

This sequence joins TRBV11-3 and TRBJ2-7, with no clear D. Per the germline V gene, CDR1 is SGHNT and CDR2 is YENEEA. The ends were cut back, 5 bases at V and 4 bases at J, with 6 bases in the middle. The CDR3 runs 11 residues. The CDR3 loop is CASSAGYEQYF. The CDR3 nucleotides read TGTGCCAGCAGCGCAGGATACGAGCAGTACTTC.

The rearrangement links TRBV11-3 to TRBJ1-2; D gene ambiguous. The CDR3 is 15 residues long. V gave up 1 base and J gave up 6 bases, with 15 bases separating them. The germline gives CDR1 SGHNT, CDR2 YENEEA. The CDR3 here is CASSLGQEVRDGYTF. CDR3 bases: TGTGCCAGCAGCTTAGGCCAGGAAGTTAGAGATGGCTACACCTTC.

V gene TRBV2 combines with J gene TRBJ2-3, with a tentative D call TRBD2 (5 bases). Germline V gene sequence: CDR1 SNHLY, CDR2 FYNNEI. This CDR3 region has 11 residues. CDR3 sequence reads: CATQEGDTQYF. CDR3 DNA: TGTGCGACTCAAGAGGGTGATACGCAGTATTTT.

This sequence joins TRBV29-1 and TRBJ2-1, with 12 bases matching TRBD1. After removal of 3 bases from V and 7 bases from J, the junction contained 7 bases not matched to a gene. Germline V lookup: CDR1 SQVTM, CDR2 ANQGSEA. There are 15 residues in the CDR3. Written as DNA, the CDR3 is TGCAGCGTTGAGCCCCGGGACAGGGGGCGAAATGAGCAGTTCTTC. Amino acid sequence: CSVEPRDRGRNEQFF.

The rearrangement uses TRBV11-2 and TRBJ1-1; 8 bases map to TRBD1. Germline V lookup: CDR1 SGHAT, CDR2 FQNNGV. The V gene end was trimmed by 5 bases and the J gene end by 7 bases; junction bases not matched to a gene: 6. The CDR3 runs 13 residues. This CDR3 reads CASSLGTGLEAFF. CDR3 bases: TGTGCCAGCAGCCTCGGGACAGGCCTTGAAGCTTTCTTT.

The chain employs TRBV2 and TRBJ2-3; the match to TRBD1 covers 11 bases. The CDR3 loop spans 16 amino acids. The germline V gene encodes CDR1 SNHLY and CDR2 FYNNEI. V lost 6 bases to trimming and J lost 1 base; unmatched junction nucleotides: 6. CDR3 nucleotide sequence: TGTGCCAGCAGCGATTTGGACAGGGGGCGCACAGATACGCAGTATTTT. Translation gives CASSDLDRGRTDTQYF.

The rearrangement uses TRBV6-1 and TRBJ2-7; 8 nucleotides line up with TRBD1. This CDR3 comprises 15 residues. The V gene end was trimmed by 4 bases and the J gene end by 0 bases; junction bases not matched to a gene: 5. Germline CDR1 MNHNS, CDR2 SASEGT. The CDR3 here is CASSGRTGHSYEQYF. CDR3 nucleotides: TGTGCCAGCAGTGGCCGGACAGGGCACTCCTACGAGCAGTACTTC.

The chain couples TRBV27 to TRBJ1-1; D is unclear. From germline, CDR1 is MNHEY and CDR2 SMNVEV (reference sequence). The length of the CDR3 is 13 residues. Trimming removed 5 bases from V and 7 bases from J, with 14 bases in between. The DNA for the CDR3 is TGTGCCAGCAGTAACGGTCTCTCTCGTGAAGCTTTCTTT. Residues: CASSNGLSREAFF.

This chain uses TRBV7-3 with TRBJ2-1, with TRBD1 identical over 7 bases. The germline V gene encodes CDR1 SGHTA and CDR2 FQGTGA. This CDR3 is 16 amino acids long. V shed 0 bases and J 6 bases; nucleotides not matched to a gene: 8. The CDR3 DNA reads TGTGCCAGCAGCTTAACTAGGGACAGTTATTCCAATGAGCAGTTCTTC. Translated, it gives CASSLTRDSYSNEQFF. Full variable domain (outside the CDR3, taken from reference TRBV7-3 and TRBJ2-1): GAGVSQTPSNKVTEKGKYVELRCDPISGHTALYWYRQSLGQGPEFLIYFQGTGAADDSGLPNDRFFAVRPEGSVSTLKIQRTERGDSAVYLCASSLTRDSYSNEQFFGPGTRLTVL.

The chain recombines TRBV28 with TRBJ2-7; D may be TRBD2 (6 bases). Trimming shortened V by 2 bases and J by 3 bases, and 14 bases separated the two germline ends. The CDR3 has 15 residues. The germline gives CDR1 MDHEN, CDR2 SYDVKM. CDR3 protein: CASSLRQGGIYEQYF. As DNA, the CDR3 is TGTGCCAGCAGTTTAAGGCAGGGAGGAATCTACGAGCAGTACTTC. The full variable domain, with the rest looked up from reference TRBV28 and TRBJ2-7, is DVKVTQSSRYLVKRTGEKVFLECVQDMDHENMFWYRQDPGLGLRLIYFSYDVKMKEKGDIPEGYSVSREKKERFSLILESASTNQTSMYLCASSLRQGGIYEQYFGPGTRLTVT.

The chain has TRBV6-1 and TRBJ1-2; 8 positions match TRBD1. The CDR3 is 14 residues long. Germline V gives CDR1 MNHNS, CDR2 SASEGT. Trimming took 7 bases from V and 7 from J; bases not matched to a gene: 11. This CDR3 is CASTQSDRVRGYTF. The CDR3 region has the DNA TGTGCCAGCACCCAATCGGACAGGGTCCGTGGCTACACCTTC.

The chain combines TRBV7-9 with TRBJ1-4; 7 bases fit TRBD1. Germline V lookup: CDR1 SEHNR, CDR2 FQNEAQ (reference sequence). The V gene end was trimmed by 6 bases and the J gene end by 14 bases; junction bases not matched to a gene: 15. This CDR3 contains 14 residues. The CDR3 bases are TGTGCCAGCAGTTCGGACAGGCTCGTGTTTCGGCTGTTTTTT. It yields the protein CASSSDRLVFRLFF.

The V and J genes are TRBV9 and TRBJ2-2; 10 bases are a match to TRBD2. With 0 bases clipped from V and 7 bases from J, the junction kept 6 bases outside the gene matches. The V gene's germline CDR1 is SGDLS and CDR2 YYNGEE. This CDR3 is built from 16 residues. DNA of the CDR3: TGTGCCAGCAGCGTAGAGGCTAGCGGGAGTGGCGGGGAGCTGTTTTTT. Translation gives CASSVEASGSGGELFF.